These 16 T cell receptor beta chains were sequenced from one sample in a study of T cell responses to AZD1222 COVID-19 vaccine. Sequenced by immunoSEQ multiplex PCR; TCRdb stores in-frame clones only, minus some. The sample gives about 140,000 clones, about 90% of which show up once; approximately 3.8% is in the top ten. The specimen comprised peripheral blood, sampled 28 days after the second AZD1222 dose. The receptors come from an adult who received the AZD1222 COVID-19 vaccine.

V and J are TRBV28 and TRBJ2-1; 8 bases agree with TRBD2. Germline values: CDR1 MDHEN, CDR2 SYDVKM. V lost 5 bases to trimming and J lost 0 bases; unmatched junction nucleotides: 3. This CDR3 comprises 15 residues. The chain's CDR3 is CASSPGGPSYNEQFF. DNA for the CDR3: TGTGCCAGCAGTCCGGGGGGGCCCTCCTACAATGAGCAGTTCTTC.

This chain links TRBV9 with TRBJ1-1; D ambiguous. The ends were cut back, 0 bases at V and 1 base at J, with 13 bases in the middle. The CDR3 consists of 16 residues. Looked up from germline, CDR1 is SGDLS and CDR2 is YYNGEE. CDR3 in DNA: TGTGCCAGCAGCGTAGGGAGCCAGCTAAAGAACACTGAAGCTTTCTTT. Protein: CASSVGSQLKNTEAFF.

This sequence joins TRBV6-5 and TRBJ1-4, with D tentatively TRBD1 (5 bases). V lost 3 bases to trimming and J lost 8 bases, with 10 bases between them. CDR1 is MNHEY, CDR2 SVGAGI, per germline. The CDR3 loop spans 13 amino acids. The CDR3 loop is CASSYGGVEKLFF. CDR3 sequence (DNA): TGTGCCAGCAGTTATGGGGGGGTCGAAAAACTGTTTTTT.

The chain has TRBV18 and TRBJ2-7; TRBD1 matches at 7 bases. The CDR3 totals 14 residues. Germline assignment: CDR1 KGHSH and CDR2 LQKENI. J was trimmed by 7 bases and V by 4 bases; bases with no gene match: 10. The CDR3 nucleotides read TGTGCCAGCTCACAGAACCAGGGCAGGGGGGAGCAGTACTTC. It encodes CASSQNQGRGEQYF.

The CDR3 nucleotides read TGTGCCAGCAGCTTCATTACCAGCAGGGGAGGGACCCAGTACTTC. This translates into CASSFITSRGGTQYF. This chain connects TRBV7-2 to TRBJ2-5; D may match TRBD1 or TRBD2 (6 bases each). The CDR3 consists of 15 residues. Germline V gives CDR1 SGHTA, CDR2 FQGNSA. Trimming took off 3 bases at V and 7 bases at J, with 18 bases between the two ends.

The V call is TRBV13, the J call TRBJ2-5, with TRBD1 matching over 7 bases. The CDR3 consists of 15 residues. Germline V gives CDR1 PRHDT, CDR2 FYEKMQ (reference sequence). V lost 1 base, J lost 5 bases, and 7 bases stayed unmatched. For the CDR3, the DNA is TGTGCCAGCAGCTTAGTCAAGGGGGCGAGGGAGACCCAGTACTTC. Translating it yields CASSLVKGARETQYF.

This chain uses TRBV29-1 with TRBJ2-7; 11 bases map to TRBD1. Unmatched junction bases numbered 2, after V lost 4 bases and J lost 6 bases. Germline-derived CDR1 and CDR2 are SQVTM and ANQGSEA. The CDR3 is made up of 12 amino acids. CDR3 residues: CSVGDRGAEQYF. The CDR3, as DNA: TGCAGCGTTGGGGACAGGGGGGCCGAGCAGTACTTC.

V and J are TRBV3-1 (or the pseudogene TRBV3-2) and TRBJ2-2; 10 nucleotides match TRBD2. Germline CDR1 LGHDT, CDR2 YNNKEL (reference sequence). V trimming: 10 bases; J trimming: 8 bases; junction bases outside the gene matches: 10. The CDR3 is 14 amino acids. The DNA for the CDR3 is TGTGCCACGATGGGACTAGCGCGTGATGGGGAGCTGTTTTTT. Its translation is CATMGLARDGELFF.

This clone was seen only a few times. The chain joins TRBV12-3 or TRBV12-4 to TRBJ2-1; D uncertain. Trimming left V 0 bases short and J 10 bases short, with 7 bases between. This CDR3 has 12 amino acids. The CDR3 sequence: CASSLARREQFF. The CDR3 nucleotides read TGTGCCAGCAGTTTAGCGCGAAGGGAGCAGTTCTTC.

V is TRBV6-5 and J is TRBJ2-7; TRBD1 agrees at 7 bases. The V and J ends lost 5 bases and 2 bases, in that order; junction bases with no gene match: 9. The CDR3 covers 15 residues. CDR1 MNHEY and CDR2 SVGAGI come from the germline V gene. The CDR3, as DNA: TGTGCCAGCAGTAAACAGGGGCGCCGAACCTACGAGCAGTACTTC. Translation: CASSKQGRRTYEQYF.

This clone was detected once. CDR3 sequence (DNA): TGTGCCATCTCCTTCGACAGGAGCTCCTACGAGCAGTACTTC. Protein: CAISFDRSSYEQYF. V and J are TRBV10-3 and TRBJ2-7; possibly TRBD1 for D (6 bases). Germline lookup yields CDR1 ENHRY and CDR2 SYGVKD. V was cut by 8 bases and J by 0 bases, with 14 bases left in between. The CDR3 extends over 14 amino acids.

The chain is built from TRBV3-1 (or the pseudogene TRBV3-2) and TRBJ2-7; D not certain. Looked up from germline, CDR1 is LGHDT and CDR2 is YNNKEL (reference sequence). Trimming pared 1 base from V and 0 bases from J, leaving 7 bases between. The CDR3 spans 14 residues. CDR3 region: CASSQASSSYEQYF. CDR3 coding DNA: TGTGCCAGCAGCCAAGCTTCCAGCTCCTACGAGCAGTACTTC.

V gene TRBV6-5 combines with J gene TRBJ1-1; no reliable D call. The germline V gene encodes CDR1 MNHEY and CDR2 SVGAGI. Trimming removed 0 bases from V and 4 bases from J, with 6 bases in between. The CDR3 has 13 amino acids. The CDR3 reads CASSYSAGTEAFF. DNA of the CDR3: TGTGCCAGCAGTTACTCAGCCGGCACTGAAGCTTTCTTT.

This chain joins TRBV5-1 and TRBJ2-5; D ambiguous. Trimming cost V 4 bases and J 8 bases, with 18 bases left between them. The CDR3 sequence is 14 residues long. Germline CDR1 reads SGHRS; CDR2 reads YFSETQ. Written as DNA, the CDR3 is TGCGCCAGCAGCCCGGACCCTGTTGTGGGTACCCAGTACTTC. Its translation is CASSPDPVVGTQYF.

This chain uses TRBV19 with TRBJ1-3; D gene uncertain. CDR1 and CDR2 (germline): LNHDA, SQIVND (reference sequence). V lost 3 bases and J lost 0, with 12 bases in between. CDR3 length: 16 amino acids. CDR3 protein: CASSMRQVHSGNTIYF. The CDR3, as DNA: TGTGCCAGTAGTATGCGGCAGGTTCACTCTGGAAACACCATATATTTT.

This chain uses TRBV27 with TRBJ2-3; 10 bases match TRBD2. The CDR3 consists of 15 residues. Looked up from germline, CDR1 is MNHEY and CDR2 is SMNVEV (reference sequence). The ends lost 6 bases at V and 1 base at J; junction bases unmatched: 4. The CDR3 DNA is TGTGCCAGCAGGGAAGGGACTAGCGGCACAGATACGCAGTATTTT. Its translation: CASREGTSGTDTQYF.